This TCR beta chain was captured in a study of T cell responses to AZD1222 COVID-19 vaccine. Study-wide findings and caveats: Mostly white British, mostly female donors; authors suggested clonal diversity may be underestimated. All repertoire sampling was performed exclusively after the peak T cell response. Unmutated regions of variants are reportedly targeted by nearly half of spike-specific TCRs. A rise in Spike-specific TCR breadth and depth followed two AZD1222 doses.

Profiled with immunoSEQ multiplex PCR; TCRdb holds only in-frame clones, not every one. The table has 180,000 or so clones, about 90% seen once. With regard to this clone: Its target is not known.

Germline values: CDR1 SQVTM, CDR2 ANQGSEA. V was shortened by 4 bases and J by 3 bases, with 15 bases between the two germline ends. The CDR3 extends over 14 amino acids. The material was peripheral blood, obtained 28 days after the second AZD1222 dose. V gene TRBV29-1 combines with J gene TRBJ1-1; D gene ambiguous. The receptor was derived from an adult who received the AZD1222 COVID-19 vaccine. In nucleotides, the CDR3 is TGCAGCGTTGTTGGGTTGAGGGTTGACACTGAAGCTTTCTTT. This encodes CSVVGLRVDTEAFF.